A single sample gave rise to the 21 T cell receptor beta chains below, sequenced in a study of breast tumors, draining lymph nodes, adjacent tissues. Samples came from axillary lymph nodes draining the breast cancer. MiXCR, run by TCRdb on the multiplex PCR reads, gives a single entry per CDR3 protein. The repertoire has over 250,000 distinct CDR3 sequences, over 30% of them found once; the top ten carry 1.1%. Sequencing used axillary lymph node tissue. The receptors stem from a female donor with breast cancer. Some clones in this sample may be carry-over from other donors' samples.

There are many counts of this clonotype. The genes are TRBV25-1 and TRBJ1-4; maybe TRBD1 (5 bases). The CDR3 contains 14 residues. Germline V lookup: CDR1 MGHDK, CDR2 SYGVNS. V lost 3 bases and J lost 8, with 13 bases in between. CDR3 DNA sequence: TGTGCCAGCAGTGACAGGGTGGGTGGAGAAAAACTGTTTTTT. Its protein product is CASSDRVGGEKLFF.

This clonotype was counted at least ten times. This chain joins TRBV20-1 and TRBJ1-5; 7 positions agree with TRBD1. The CDR3 sequence is 13 residues long. Germline lookup yields CDR1 DFQATT and CDR2 SNEGSKA (reference sequence). V lost 1 base and J lost 5; bases outside the gene matches: 2. The CDR3 sequence is CSARVRGYQPQHF. As DNA, the CDR3 is TGCAGTGCTAGAGTCAGGGGGTATCAGCCCCAGCATTTT.

This chain joins TRBV29-1 and TRBJ2-1; 10 positions agree with TRBD1. Looked up from germline, CDR1 is SQVTM and CDR2 is ANQGSEA. This CDR3 has 12 residues. V shed 7 bases, J shed 9 bases, and the junction held 6 bases outside the gene matches. For the CDR3, the DNA is TGCAGCGAAAGGACAGGGGGTTTTGAGCAGTTCTTC. Translated, it gives CSERTGGFEQFF.

On this clonotype: Since a much larger clone is just one base distant, this may be a read error. CDR3 region: CAWGVGAANEKLFF. The DNA of the CDR3 is TGTGCCTGGGGTGTAGGTGCGGCTAATGAAAAACTGTTTTTT. The chain couples TRBV30 to TRBJ1-4, with D hard to call. The CDR3 is 14 amino acids. CDR1 is GTSNPN, CDR2 SVGIG, per germline (reference sequence).

Points on this clonotype: A read error is possible here, since a much larger clone lies one base away. This rearrangement joins TRBV4-1 to TRBJ2-7; TRBD2 might be the D (6 bases). Germline V lookup: CDR1 MGHRA, CDR2 YSYEKL. The CDR3 covers 15 residues. Trimming removed 11 bases at V and 3 bases at J, with 23 bases between. The CDR3 DNA reads as TGCGCCGGCCGCCTGAGGGAGGCCCCGATCTACGAGCAGTACTTC. This translates into CAGRLREAPIYEQYF.

This clonotype came up many times. The V call is TRBV2, the J call TRBJ2-7; D remains ambiguous. The CDR3 is made up of 12 amino acids. CDR1 and CDR2 (germline): SNHLY, FYNNEI. Trimming removed 2 bases from V and 10 bases from J, with 12 bases in between. CDR3 DNA sequence: TGTGCCAGCAGTGAAATTGGCGGTCCCCAGTACTTC. Protein sequence: CASSEIGGPQYF.

With regard to this clonotype: Without the conserved terminal phenylalanine or tryptophan, this CDR3 likely stems from a read error. The genes are TRBV20-1 and TRBJ2-7; 7 bases align to TRBD1. J gave up 2 bases and V 6 bases, and 4 bases lay outside the gene matches. Per the germline V gene, CDR1 is DFQATT and CDR2 is SNEGSKA (reference sequence). This CDR3 has 12 residues. CDR3 sequence reads: CSADRVPYEQYL. The CDR3 DNA sequence: TGCAGTGCAGACAGGGTCCCCTACGAGCAGTACCTC.

This rearrangement joins TRBV6-6 to TRBJ2-7; D is possibly TRBD1 (5 bases). The CDR3 is 13 residues long. In germline, CDR1 is MNHNY, CDR2 SVGAGI (reference sequence). Trimming pared 2 bases from V and 9 bases from J, leaving 14 bases between. DNA of the CDR3: TGTGCCAGCAGTTACCAGGGAAACTATGGGCAGTACTTC. Protein sequence: CASSYQGNYGQYF.

This clonotype was observed many times. V usage is TRBV7-2 and J usage is TRBJ2-2; D ambiguous. V lost 0 bases and J lost 1, with 6 bases in between. The CDR3 runs 15 residues. The germline V gene has CDR1 SGHTA and CDR2 FQGNSA. CDR3 coding DNA: TGTGCCAGCAGCTTAGCTCTAGGGAACACCGGGGAGCTGTTTTTT. Protein: CASSLALGNTGELFF. The variable domain in full, with the rest retrieved from reference TRBV7-2 and TRBJ2-2, is GAGVSQSPSNKVTEKGKDVELRCDPISGHTALYWYRQSLGQGLEFLIYFQGNSAPDKSGLPSDRFSAERTGGSVSTLTIQRTQQEDSAVYLCASSLALGNTGELFFGEGSRLTVL.

In this sample, this clonotype turned up many times. The chain joins TRBV7-3 to TRBJ2-1; D ambiguous. The CDR3 consists of 15 residues. CDR1 is SGHTA, CDR2 FQGTGA, per germline. V lost 1 base and J lost 0, with 7 bases in between. CDR3 coding DNA: TGTGCCAGCAGCTTAAGTGCGGCCTCCTACAATGAGCAGTTCTTC. Protein product: CASSLSAASYNEQFF.

This clonotype has a count of ten or more. The rearrangement links TRBV7-9 to TRBJ2-5, with no clear D. There are 15 residues in the CDR3. V was shortened by 0 bases and J by 2 bases, with 10 bases between the two germline ends. Germline values: CDR1 SEHNR, CDR2 FQNEAQ (reference sequence). In DNA form, the CDR3 reads TGTGCCAGCAGCTTAGCATTTGGCCAACAAGAGACCCAGTACTTC. Encoded protein: CASSLAFGQQETQYF.

Comment on this clonotype: This CDR3 is missing its conserved last phenylalanine or tryptophan, likely due to a read error. The chain employs TRBV5-4 and TRBJ2-1; D call uncertain. The germline gives CDR1 SGHNT, CDR2 YYREEE (reference sequence). The CDR3 extends over 15 amino acids. In nucleotides, the CDR3 is TGTGCCGGCAGCTTTATGAGACCAATGTACAATGAGCAGTTCTGC. It specifies CAGSFMRPMYNEQFC.

Ten or more counts support this clonotype. V and J are TRBV29-1 and TRBJ2-3; TRBD2 matches at 11 bases. Germline-derived CDR1 and CDR2 are SQVTM and ANQGSEA. The CDR3 has 21 residues. The V segment lost 6 bases and the J segment 2 bases; nucleotides outside the gene matches: 25. The CDR3 DNA reads as TGCAGCGTCTCCAGGCCCAGAGGCTTAGCGGGAGGGCCCAACCCCACAGATACGCAGTATTTT. It encodes CSVSRPRGLAGGPNPTDTQYF.

The chain carries TRBV7-9 and TRBJ2-2; TRBD1 matches at 9 bases. CDR3 length: 14 residues. Germline V gene lookup returns CDR1 SEHNR and CDR2 FQNEAQ (reference sequence). Losses at the gene ends were 7 bases for V and 6 bases for J; bases not matched to a gene: 6. The CDR3 here is CASKETGGAGELFF. The CDR3 region has the DNA TGTGCCAGCAAGGAGACAGGGGGTGCCGGGGAGCTGTTTTTT.

This clonotype appeared many times. The V call is TRBV20-1, the J call TRBJ2-5, with D perhaps TRBD2 (6 bases). Germline V lookup: CDR1 DFQATT, CDR2 SNEGSKA (reference sequence). The CDR3 covers 14 residues. With 2 bases removed from V and 7 bases from J, the gap between germline ends came to 17 bases. CDR3 sequence reads: CSARSSSGHGTQYF. DNA for the CDR3: TGCAGTGCTAGATCGAGTAGCGGCCATGGGACCCAGTACTTC.

The V gene is TRBV5-1, the J gene TRBJ1-4, with 7 bases matching TRBD1. V trimming: 0 bases; J trimming: 0 bases; junction bases outside the gene matches: 2. CDR3 size: 16 residues. In germline, CDR1 is SGHRS, CDR2 YFSETQ. The CDR3 DNA sequence: TGCGCCAGCAGCTTGGGACAGGGCTCAACTAATGAAAAACTGTTTTTT. This encodes CASSLGQGSTNEKLFF.

Worth noting for this clonotype: At one end the junction does not follow the germline gene, possibly because of a read error. The chain has TRBV20-1 and TRBJ2-3, with D uncertain. The germline gives CDR1 DFQATT, CDR2 SNEGSKA (reference sequence). The CDR3 is 15 residues long. DNA for the CDR3: TGCAGTGCTAGAGGAGGCCTAACGGGTACAGATACGCAGTATTTC. This gives the protein CSARGGLTGTDTQYF.

As to this clonotype: The missing conserved phenylalanine or tryptophan at the end of this CDR3 makes a read error likely. V usage is TRBV25-1 and J usage is TRBJ2-7; TRBD1 might be the D (6 bases). The CDR3 covers 16 residues. The germline CDR1 and CDR2 sequences are MGHDK and SYGVNS. V lost 1 base to trimming and J lost 0 bases, with 13 bases between them. CDR3: CASSEFGQHRSYEQYS. The CDR3 nucleotides read TGTGCCAGCAGTGAATTCGGACAGCACCGCTCCTACGAGCAGTACTCT.

Details on this clonotype: A much larger clone differs from this one at a single base, so this may be a read error. The chain employs TRBV30 and TRBJ1-2; D is undetermined. This CDR3 is 12 amino acids long. Between the trimmed V and J ends, which lost 3 bases and 8 bases, there was a span of 13 bases. The V gene's germline CDR1 is GTSNPN and CDR2 SVGIG (reference sequence). The CDR3: CAWRPPSFGYTF. CDR3 DNA sequence: TGTGCCTGGAGGCCGCCCAGTTTCGGCTACACCTTC.

In the case of this clonotype: Being one base from a much bigger clone, this may be a read error. CDR3 sequence: CASSKLEGQSVGCTF. CDR3 in DNA: TGTGCCAGCAGCAAACTGGAGGGCCAGTCGGTTGGCTGCACCTTC. V gene TRBV7-2 combines with J gene TRBJ1-2, with D uncertain. Germline CDR1 and CDR2: SGHTA and FQGNSA. The CDR3 is 15 residues long.

Many counts were recorded for this clonotype. The chain's CDR3 is CASSFSRVSPLHF. The CDR3 DNA follows: TGTGCCAGCAGTTTCTCTAGGGTCTCACCCCTCCACTTT. The rearrangement links TRBV12-3 or TRBV12-4 to TRBJ1-6; no firm D call. Trimming left V 3 bases short and J 10 bases short, with 10 bases between. The CDR3 runs 13 residues.